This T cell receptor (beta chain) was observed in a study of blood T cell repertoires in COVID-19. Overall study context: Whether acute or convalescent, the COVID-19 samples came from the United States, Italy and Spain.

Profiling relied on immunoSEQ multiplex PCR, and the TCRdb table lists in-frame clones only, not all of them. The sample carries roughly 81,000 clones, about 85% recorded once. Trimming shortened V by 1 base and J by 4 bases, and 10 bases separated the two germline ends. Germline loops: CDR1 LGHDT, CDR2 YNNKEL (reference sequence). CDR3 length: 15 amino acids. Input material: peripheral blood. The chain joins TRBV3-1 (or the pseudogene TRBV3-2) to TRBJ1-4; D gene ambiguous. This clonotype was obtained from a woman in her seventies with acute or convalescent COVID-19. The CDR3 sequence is CASSQGGVLNEKLFF. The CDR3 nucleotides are TGTGCCAGCAGCCAAGGCGGGGTACTTAATGAAAAACTGTTTTTT.